This paragraph covers one T cell receptor beta chain sequence. It lacks a known antigen. No qualities accompany the bases; no much larger clone lies one base away. The data are from a study of blood T cells in healthy people across ages (dated by TCRdb to the mid-2010s). In the study overall: Template switching captured roughly one uniquely barcoded TCR beta cDNA molecule per two T cells in model experiments. To avoid experimental bias, donors of different ages were spread randomly across the sequencing lanes. The study measured age-related changes in TCR beta repertoire diversity using deep sequencing normalized with unique cDNA molecular identifiers. The study analyzed two additional independent replicas of 1 million unique cDNA reads from the same blood draw for two donors, one aged 18 to 30 and one aged 80 or older. The donors were split into four age groups: young (average 16 years), middle-aged (39), aged (more than 55) and long-lived (approximately 80). Broad study findings and their caveats: Because the CMV infection status of the donors was unknown, age-related changes in expanded clonotypes may potentially have been confounded. Estimates of total diversity based on one million sequenced T cells were considered lower bounds and underestimates. There was a strong correlation between observed TCR beta diversity and the percentage of naive T cells measured by flow cytometry. Because profiling used bulk unsorted PBMCs, naive and antigen-experienced compartments could not be compared conclusively. As age increased, observed TCR beta diversity per million T cells dropped in a roughly linear way, and a significant reduction was already evident by age 40. The long-lived group showed more naive CD4+ T cells, fewer expanded clones and increased TCR diversity than the aged group, suggesting age selection.

The protocol used for the library was 5' RACE. A second PCR of roughly 6 to 11 cycles was run with a J-beta primer mix and a sample-barcoded 5' primer. Each TCR beta cDNA molecule received a unique molecular identifier from a template-switch 5' adaptor carrying 12 random nucleotides. At least 2.5 million CDR3-containing paired-end reads were obtained from each sample. First-strand cDNA was synthesized from all RNA with the Mint cDNA synthesis kit, primed by a TRBC-specific oligonucleotide. After uracil-DNA glycosylase treatment, a first 18-cycle PCR used universal primers M1SS and BC2_uni_R on all cDNA. Per the authors' processing: Each sample was normalized by randomly selecting 1 million high-quality reads, each carrying a distinct molecular identifier. Reads with shared molecular identifiers were discarded instead of being binned into consensus sequences. MiTCR, set to a Q25 quality threshold and the strictest error-elimination algorithm, was used for CDR3 identification, clonotype clustering and error correction. A nonparametric unseen species model with Euler transformation was used to estimate lower-bound total TCR beta diversity. TCRdb ran its own pipeline on the public reads, namely fastp trimming at Q25 and MiXCR clone calling, and kept in-frame beta chains. Identical CDR3 proteins give one entry, which carries the most common genes and DNA. The V and J calls were not made by the authors but by TCRdb's processing. Within this sample are some 1.8 million distinct CDR3 sequences, with more than 35% of them counted one time only. The ten largest clones take up 20% to 25% of the sample.

From a lookup of the germline V gene, CDR1 and CDR2 are SGHTA and FQGNSA. The CDR3 contains 15 residues, cysteine and phenylalanine counted. CDR3 DNA only is kept here, 45 bases in frame from base 1. Donors were approximately 42 systemically healthy Caucasian individuals from Russia aged roughly 6 to 90 years. Each donor gave around 9.9 milliliters of peripheral blood, collected into EDTA-treated Vacutainer tubes. PBMCs were isolated by Ficoll-Paque density-gradient centrifugation, with at least 6.5 million obtained per sample. Trizol reagent was used to extract total RNA from the PBMCs, yielding at least 6 micrograms per sample. For every donor, flow cytometry on a PBMC aliquot measured the percentage of naive CD45RAhigh/CD27high T cells.

The sequence was obtained from a human donor in good health. The sample taken for sequencing was blood. The receptor chain draws on TRBV7-2 and TRBJ2-1; no D segment can be confidently identified. The J call is doubtful: the DNA matches TRBJ2-7 better. The CDR3 in this case is CASTLGYSSYNEQYF. The sequence in DNA is TGTGCCAGCACCCTCGGGTACAGCTCCTACAATGAGCAGTACTTC.